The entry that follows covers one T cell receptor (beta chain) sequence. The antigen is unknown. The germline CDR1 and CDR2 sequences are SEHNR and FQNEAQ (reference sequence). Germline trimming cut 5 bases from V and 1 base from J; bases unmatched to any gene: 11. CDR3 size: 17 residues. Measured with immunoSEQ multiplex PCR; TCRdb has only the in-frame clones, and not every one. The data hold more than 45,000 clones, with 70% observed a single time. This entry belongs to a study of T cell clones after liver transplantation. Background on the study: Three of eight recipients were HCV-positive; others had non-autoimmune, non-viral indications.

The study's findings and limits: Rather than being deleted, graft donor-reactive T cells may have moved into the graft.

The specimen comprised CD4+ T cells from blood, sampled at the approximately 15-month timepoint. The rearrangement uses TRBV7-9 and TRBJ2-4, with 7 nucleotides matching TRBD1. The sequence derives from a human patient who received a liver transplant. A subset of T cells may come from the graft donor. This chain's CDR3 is CASSLEQGSEAKNIQYF. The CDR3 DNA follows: TGTGCCAGCAGCCTTGAACAGGGGTCGGAGGCCAAAAACATTCAGTACTTC. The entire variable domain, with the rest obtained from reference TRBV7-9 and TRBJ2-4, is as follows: DTGVSQNPRHKITKRGQNVTFRCDPISEHNRLYWYRQTLGQGPEFLTYFQNEAQLEKSRLLSDRFSAERPKGSFSTLEIQRTEQGDSAMYLCASSLEQGSEAKNIQYFGAGTRLSVL.